Following are 3 T cell receptor beta chains from one sample sequenced in a study of T cell repertoires in cytomegalovirus infection. MiXCR, applied by TCRdb to the reads, yields one record per CDR3 protein. The table lists some 940,000 distinct CDR3 sequences, roughly 30% of them singletons. Antigens of these TCRs are unknown. The sequences come from cultured CD8+ T cells from PBMCs, collected from culture after CMV antigen stimulation. The receptors were gathered from a human donor in good health (CMV status not recorded). Some clones in this sample may be carry-over from other donors' samples.

The chain recombines TRBV4-1 with TRBJ2-3; TRBD2 agrees at 12 bases. Trimming removed 3 bases from V and 1 base from J; junction bases left unmatched: 14. This CDR3 region has 20 residues. Germline V gene data show CDR1 as MGHRA and CDR2 as YSYEKL. CDR3: CASSHKDGLAGGLGTDTQYF. Written as DNA, the CDR3 is TGCGCCAGCAGCCACAAAGACGGGCTAGCGGGGGGGCTGGGCACAGATACGCAGTATTTT.

This chain uses TRBV19 with TRBJ1-1; D ambiguous. The CDR3 has 11 amino acids. V lost 6 bases, J lost 6 bases, and 8 bases lay in between. Germline loops: CDR1 LNHDA, CDR2 SQIVND (reference sequence). CDR3 region: CASRAEAEAFF. CDR3 coding DNA: TGTGCCAGTAGAGCCGAGGCTGAAGCTTTCTTT.

This clonotype was counted between two and nine times. The rearrangement uses TRBV10-3 and TRBJ1-6, with 7 bases lining up with TRBD1. The CDR3 extends over 15 amino acids. Per the germline V gene, CDR1 is ENHRY and CDR2 is SYGVKD. J gave up 8 bases and V 7 bases, and 11 bases lay outside the gene matches. The CDR3 protein is CAITGNPGTDSPLHF. The CDR3 bases are TGTGCCATCACGGGAAATCCGGGGACAGATTCACCCCTCCACTTT.